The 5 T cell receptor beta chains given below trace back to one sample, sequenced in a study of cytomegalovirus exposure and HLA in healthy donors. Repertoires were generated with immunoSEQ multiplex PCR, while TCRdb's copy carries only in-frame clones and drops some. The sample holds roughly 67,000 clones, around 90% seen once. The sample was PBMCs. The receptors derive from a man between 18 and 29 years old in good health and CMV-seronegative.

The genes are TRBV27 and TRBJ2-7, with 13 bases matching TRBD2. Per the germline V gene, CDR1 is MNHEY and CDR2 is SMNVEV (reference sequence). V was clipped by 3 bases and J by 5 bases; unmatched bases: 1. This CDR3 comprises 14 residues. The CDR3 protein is CASSLGTSGNEQYF. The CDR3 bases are TGTGCCAGCAGTTTGGGGACTAGCGGGAACGAGCAGTACTTC.

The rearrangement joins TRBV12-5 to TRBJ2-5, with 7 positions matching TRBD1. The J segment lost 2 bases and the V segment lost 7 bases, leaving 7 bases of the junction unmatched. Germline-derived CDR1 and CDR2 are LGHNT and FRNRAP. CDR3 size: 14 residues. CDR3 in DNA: TGTGCTAGTGCTACCGGGACAGTTCAAGAGACCCAGTACTTC. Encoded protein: CASATGTVQETQYF.

The CDR3 DNA follows: TGTGCCAGCAGTGACCACCAGCGGGGCTACTACGAGCAGTACTTC. Residues: CASSDHQRGYYEQYF. The V call is TRBV2, the J call TRBJ2-7; TRBD2 aligns across 7 bases. This CDR3 region has 15 residues. Germline V CDR1 and CDR2: SNHLY, FYNNEI. Trimming at V came to 3 bases and at J to 3 bases, leaving 8 bases not matched to a gene.

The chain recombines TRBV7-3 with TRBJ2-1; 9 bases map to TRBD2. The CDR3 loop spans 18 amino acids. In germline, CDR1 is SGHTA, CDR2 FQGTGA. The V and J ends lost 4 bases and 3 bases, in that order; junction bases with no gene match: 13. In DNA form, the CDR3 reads TGTGCCAGCAGCTCCAGGTTCACAGCGGGAGGCATCTACAATGAGCAGTTCTTC. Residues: CASSSRFTAGGIYNEQFF.

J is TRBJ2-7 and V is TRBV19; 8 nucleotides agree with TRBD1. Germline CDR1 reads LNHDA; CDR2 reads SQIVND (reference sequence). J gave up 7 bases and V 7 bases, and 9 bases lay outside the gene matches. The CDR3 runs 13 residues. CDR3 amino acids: CASTRDRSGEQYF. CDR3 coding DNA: TGTGCCAGTACCCGGGACAGGTCGGGGGAGCAGTACTTC.